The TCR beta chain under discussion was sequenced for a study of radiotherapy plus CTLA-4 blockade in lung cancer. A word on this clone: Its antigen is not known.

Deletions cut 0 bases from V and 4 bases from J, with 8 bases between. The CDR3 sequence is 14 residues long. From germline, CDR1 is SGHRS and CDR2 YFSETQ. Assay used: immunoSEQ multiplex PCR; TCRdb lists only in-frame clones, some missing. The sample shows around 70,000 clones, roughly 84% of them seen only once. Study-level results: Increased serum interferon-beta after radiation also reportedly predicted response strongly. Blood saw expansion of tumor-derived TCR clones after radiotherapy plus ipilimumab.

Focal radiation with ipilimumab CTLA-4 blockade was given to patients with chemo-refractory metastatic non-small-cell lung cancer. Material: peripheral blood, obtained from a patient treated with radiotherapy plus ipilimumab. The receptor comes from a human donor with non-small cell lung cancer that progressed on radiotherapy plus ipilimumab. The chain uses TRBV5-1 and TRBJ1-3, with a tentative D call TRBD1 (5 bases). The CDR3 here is CASSLAGRGNTIYF. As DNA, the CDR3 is TGCGCCAGCAGCTTGGCAGGGCGGGGAAACACCATATATTTT.